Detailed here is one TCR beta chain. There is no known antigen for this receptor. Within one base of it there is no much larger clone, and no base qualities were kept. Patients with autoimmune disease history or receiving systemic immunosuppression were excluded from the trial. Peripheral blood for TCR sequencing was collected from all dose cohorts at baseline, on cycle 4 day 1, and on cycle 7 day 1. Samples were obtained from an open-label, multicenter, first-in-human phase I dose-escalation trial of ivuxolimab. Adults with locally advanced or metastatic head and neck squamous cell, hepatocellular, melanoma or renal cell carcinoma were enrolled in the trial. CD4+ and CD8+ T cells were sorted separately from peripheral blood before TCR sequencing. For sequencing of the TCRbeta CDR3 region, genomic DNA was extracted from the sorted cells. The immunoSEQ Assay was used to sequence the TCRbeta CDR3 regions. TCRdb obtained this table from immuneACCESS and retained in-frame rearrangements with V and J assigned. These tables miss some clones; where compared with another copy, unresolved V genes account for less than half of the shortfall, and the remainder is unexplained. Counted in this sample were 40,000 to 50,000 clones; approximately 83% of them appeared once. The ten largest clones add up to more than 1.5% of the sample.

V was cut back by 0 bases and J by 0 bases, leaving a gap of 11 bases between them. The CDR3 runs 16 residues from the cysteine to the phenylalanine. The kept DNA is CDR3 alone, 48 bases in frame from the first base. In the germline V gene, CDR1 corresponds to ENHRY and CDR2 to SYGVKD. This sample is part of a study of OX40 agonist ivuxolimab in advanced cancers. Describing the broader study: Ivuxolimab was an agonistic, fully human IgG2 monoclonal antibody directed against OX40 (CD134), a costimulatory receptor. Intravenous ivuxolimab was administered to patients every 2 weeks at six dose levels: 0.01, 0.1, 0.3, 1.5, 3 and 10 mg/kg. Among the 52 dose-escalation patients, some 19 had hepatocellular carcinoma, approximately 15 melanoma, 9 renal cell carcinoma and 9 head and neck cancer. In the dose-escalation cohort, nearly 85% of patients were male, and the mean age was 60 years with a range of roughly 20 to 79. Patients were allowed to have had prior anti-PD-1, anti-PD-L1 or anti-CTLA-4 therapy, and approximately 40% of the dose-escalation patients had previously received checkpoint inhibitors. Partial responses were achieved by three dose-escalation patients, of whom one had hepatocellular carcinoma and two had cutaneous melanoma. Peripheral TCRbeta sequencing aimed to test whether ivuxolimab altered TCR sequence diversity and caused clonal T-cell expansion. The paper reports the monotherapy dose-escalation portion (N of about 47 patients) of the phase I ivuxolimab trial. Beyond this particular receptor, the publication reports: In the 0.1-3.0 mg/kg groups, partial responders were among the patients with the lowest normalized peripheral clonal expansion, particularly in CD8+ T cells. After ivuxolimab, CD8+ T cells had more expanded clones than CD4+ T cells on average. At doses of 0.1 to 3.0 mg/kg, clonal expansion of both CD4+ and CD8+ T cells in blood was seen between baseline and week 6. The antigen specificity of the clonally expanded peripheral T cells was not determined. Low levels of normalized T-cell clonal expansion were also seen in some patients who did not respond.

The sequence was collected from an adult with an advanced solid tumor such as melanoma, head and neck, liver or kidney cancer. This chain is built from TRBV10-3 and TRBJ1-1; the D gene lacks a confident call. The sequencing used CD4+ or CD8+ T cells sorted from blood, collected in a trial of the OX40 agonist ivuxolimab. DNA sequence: TGTGCCATCAGTGAGTCGATCGGCAGTGTGAACACTGAAGCTTTCTTT. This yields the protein CAISESIGSVNTEAFF.